In this sample, the clone carrying this TCR beta chain turned up a few times. The CDR3 is 15 amino acids. V lost 1 base, J lost 4 bases, and 6 bases stayed unmatched. From germline, CDR1 is LGHDT and CDR2 YNNKEL (reference sequence). A single record per CDR3 protein comes from TCRdb applying MiXCR to the RT-PCR reads. This sample has about 500,000 distinct CDR3 sequences, with 16% found just once. The sample belongs to a study of response to subunit inactivated influenza vaccine. V is TRBV3-1 and J is TRBJ2-7, with TRBD1 matching over 8 bases. The receptor's source is a man aged 50 to 69 who received an inactivated influenza vaccine. The sample consisted of CD4+ T cells sorted from PBMCs, taken 23 to 25 months after vaccination. This chain's CDR3 is CASSQVDREGYEQYF. The CDR3 coding sequence is TGTGCCAGCAGCCAAGTGGACAGGGAAGGTTACGAGCAGTACTTC.